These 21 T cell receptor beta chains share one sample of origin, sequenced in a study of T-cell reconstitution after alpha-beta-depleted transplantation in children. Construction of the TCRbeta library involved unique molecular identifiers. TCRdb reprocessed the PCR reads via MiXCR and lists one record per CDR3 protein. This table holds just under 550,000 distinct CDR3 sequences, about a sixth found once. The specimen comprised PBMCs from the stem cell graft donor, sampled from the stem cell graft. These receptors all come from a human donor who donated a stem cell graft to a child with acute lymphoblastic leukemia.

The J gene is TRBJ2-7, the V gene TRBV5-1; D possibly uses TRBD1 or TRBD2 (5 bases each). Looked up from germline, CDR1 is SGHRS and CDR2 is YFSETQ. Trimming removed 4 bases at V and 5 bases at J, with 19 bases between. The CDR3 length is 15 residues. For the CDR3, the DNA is TGCGCCAGCAGCGAGGGGTGGGGCAGTTACGACGAGCAGTACTTC. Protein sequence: CASSEGWGSYDEQYF.

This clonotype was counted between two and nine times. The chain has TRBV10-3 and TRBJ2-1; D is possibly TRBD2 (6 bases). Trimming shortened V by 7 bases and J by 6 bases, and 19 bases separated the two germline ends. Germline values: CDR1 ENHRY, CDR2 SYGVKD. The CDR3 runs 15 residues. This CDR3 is CAIKRGLERANEQFF. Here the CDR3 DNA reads TGTGCCATCAAGAGGGGACTTGAAAGGGCCAATGAGCAGTTCTTC.

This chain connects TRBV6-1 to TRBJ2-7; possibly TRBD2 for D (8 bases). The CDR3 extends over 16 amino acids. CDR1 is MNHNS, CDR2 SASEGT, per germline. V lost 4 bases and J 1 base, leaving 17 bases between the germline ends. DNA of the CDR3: TGTGCCAGCAGTGGCCTCGGGAGGGGGCGATCCTACGAGCAGTACTTC. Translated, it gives CASSGLGRGRSYEQYF.

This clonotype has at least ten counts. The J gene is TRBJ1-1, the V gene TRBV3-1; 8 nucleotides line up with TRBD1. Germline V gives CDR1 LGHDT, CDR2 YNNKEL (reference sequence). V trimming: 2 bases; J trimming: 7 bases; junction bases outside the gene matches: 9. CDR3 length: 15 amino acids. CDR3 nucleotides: TGTGCCAGCAGCCAAAAGGGCCTAGGGACAGGTGAAGCTTTCTTT. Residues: CASSQKGLGTGEAFF.

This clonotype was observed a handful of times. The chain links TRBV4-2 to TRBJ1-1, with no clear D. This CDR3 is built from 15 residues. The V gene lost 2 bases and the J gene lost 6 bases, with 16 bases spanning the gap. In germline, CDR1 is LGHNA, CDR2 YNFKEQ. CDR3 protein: CASSQRVEDLAEAFF. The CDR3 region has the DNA TGTGCCAGCAGCCAAAGGGTGGAGGATCTGGCTGAAGCTTTCTTT.

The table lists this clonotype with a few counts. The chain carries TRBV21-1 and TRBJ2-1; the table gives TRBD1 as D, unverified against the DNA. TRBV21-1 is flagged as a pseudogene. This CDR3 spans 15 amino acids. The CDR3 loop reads CASSIRQGAKDEQFF. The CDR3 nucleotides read TGTGCCAGCAGCATCCGACAGGGGGCTAAGGATGAGCAGTTCTTC.

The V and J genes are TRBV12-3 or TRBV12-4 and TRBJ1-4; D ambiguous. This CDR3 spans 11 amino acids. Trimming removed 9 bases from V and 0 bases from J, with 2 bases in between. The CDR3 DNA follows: TGTGCCAGTTCAACTAATGAAAAACTGTTTTTT. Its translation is CASSTNEKLFF.

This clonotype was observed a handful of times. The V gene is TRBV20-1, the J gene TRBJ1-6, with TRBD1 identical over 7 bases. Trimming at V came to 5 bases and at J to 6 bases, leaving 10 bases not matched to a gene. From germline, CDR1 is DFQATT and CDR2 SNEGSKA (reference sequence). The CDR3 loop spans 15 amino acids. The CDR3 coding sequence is TGCAGTGCTCTAGTCGAGGGGGCATCTAATTCACCCCTCCACTTT. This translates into CSALVEGASNSPLHF.

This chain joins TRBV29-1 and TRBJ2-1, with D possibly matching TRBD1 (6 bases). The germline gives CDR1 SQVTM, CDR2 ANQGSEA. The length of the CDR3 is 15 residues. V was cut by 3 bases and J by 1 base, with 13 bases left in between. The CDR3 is CSVDGQQISYNEQFF. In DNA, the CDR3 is TGCAGCGTTGATGGACAGCAGATTTCCTACAATGAGCAGTTCTTC.

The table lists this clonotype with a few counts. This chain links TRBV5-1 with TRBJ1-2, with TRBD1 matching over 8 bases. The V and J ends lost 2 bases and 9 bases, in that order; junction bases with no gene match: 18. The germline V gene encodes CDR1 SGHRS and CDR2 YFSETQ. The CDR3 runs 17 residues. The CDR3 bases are TGCGCCAGCAGCTTTGGAACTTCAGGACAGGGAAGGTATCGCTACACCTTC. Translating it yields CASSFGTSGQGRYRYTF.

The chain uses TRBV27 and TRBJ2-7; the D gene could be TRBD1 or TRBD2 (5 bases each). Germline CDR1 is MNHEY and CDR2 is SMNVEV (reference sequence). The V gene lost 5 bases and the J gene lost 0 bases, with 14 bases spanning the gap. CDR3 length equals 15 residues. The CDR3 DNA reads TGTGCCAGCAGTGATTGGGGGAGTAGCTCCTACGAGCAGTACTTC. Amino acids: CASSDWGSSSYEQYF.

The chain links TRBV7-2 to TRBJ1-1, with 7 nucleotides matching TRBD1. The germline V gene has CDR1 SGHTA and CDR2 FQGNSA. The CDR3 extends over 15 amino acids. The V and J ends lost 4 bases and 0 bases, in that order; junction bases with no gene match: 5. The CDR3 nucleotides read TGTGCCAGCAGCTCCCAGGGGGGAATGAACACTGAAGCTTTCTTT. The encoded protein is CASSSQGGMNTEAFF.

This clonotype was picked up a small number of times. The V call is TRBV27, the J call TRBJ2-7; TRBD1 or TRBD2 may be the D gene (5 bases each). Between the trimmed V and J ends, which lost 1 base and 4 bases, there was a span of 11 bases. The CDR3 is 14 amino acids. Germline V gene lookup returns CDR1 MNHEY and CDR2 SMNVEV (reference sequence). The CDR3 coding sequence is TGTGCCAGCAGTTTATGGGGGTTGCAGTACGAGCAGTACTTC. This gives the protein CASSLWGLQYEQYF.

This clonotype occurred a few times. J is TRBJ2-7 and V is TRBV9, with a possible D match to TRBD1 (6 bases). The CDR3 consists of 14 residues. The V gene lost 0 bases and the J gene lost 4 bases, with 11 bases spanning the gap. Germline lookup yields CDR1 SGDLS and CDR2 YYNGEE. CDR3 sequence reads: CASSVEETGYEQYF. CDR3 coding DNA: TGTGCCAGCAGCGTAGAAGAGACAGGATACGAGCAGTACTTC.

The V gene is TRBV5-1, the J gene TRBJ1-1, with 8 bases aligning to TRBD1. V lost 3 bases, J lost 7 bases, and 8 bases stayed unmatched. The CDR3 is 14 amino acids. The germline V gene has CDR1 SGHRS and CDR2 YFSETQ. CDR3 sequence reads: CASSYGQGLVEAFF. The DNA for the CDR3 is TGCGCCAGCAGCTACGGACAGGGCCTGGTTGAAGCTTTCTTT.

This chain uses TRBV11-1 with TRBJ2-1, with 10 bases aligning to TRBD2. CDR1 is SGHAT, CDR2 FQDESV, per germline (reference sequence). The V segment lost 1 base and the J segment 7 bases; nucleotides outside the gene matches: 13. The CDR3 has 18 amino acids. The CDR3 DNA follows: TGTGCCAGCAGCTTAGGTTCTAGCGGGGGTCGCGACGGGAATGAGCAGTTCTTC. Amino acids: CASSLGSSGGRDGNEQFF.

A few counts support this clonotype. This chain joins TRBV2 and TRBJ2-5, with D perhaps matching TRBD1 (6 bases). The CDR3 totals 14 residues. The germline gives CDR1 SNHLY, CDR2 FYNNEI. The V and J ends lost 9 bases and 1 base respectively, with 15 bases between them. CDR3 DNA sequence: TGTGCCAGTATGGACAGAGGGCTCCAAGAGACCCAGTACTTC. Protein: CASMDRGLQETQYF.

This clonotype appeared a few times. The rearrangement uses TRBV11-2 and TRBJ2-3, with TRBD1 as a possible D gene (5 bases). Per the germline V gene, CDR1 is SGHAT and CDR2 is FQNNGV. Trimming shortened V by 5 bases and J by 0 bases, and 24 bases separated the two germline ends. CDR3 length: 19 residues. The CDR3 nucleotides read TGTGCCAGCAGCCCCCGACCAGGGAACGGCCCCTTTAGCACAGATACGCAGTATTTT. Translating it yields CASSPRPGNGPFSTDTQYF.

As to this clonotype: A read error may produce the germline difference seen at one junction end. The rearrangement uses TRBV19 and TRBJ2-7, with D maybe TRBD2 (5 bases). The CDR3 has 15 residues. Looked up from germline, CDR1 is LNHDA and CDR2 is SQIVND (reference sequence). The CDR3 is CASEDRGRLPYKQYF. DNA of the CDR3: TGTGCCAGCGAGGATCGGGGTAGGCTCCCCTACAAGCAGTACTTC.

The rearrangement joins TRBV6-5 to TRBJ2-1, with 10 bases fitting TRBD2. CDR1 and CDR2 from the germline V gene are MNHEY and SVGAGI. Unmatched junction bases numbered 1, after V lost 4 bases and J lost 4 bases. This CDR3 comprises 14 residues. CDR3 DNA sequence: TGTGCCAGCAGTTGGACTAGCGGTTACAATGAGCAGTTCTTC. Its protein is CASSWTSGYNEQFF.

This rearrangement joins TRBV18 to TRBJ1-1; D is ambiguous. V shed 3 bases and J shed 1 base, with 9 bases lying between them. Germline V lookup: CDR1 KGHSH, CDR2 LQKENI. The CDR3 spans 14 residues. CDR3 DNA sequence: TGTGCCAGCTCACCGATGACAAGGAACACTGAAGCTTTCTTT. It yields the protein CASSPMTRNTEAFF.